This record concerns one TCR beta chain sequence. Its antigen remains unidentified. The CDR3 has 14 amino acids. Per germline, CDR1 KGHSH and CDR2 LQKENI. Trimming removed 6 bases at V and 1 base at J, with 13 bases between. The data originate from a study of cytomegalovirus exposure and HLA in healthy donors. The study's findings and limits: Using a false discovery rate of 0.05, a later analysis showed that around 16,000 TCR beta sequences were associated with HLA alleles. In presence/absence analyses, roughly uniform sequencing depth across donors was assumed. In a later analysis, the majority of CMV-associated beta chains seemingly showed HLA restriction.

Both 60 Vbeta primers and 13 Jbeta primers went into the PCR. Produced via immunoSEQ multiplex PCR; TCRdb's table is partial and in-frame only. The sample consists of some 150,000 clones, about 84% of them appearing once. This receptor was identified in a male donor in good health and CMV-seronegative. The chain joins TRBV18 to TRBJ2-7; TRBD1 might be the D (5 bases). The sequencing input was PBMCs. The DNA of the CDR3 is TGTGCCAGCTCGCCTGGACACGGATCCTACGAGCAGTACTTC. This encodes CASSPGHGSYEQYF.